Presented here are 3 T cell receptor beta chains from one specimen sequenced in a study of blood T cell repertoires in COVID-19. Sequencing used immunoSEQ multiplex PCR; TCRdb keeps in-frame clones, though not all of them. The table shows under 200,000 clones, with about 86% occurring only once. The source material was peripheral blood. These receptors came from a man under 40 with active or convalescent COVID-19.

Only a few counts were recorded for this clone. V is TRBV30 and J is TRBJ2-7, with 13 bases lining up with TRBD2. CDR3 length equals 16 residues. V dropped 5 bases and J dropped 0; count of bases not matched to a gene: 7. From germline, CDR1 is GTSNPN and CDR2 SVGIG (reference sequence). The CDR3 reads CAWDPGLAGASYEQYF. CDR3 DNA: TGTGCCTGGGACCCTGGACTAGCGGGAGCCTCCTACGAGCAGTACTTC.

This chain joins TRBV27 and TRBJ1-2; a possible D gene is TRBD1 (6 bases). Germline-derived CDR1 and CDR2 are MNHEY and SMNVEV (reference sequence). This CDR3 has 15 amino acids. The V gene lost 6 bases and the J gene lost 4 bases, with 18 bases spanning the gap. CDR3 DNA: TGTGCCAGCAGCGGAGGGGGGGCGCCCGGCTATGGCTACACCTTC. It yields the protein CASSGGGAPGYGYTF.

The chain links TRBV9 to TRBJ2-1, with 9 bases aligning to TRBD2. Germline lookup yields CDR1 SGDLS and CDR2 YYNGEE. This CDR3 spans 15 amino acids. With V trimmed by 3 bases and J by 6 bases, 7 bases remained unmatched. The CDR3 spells CASSDGGGARNEQFF. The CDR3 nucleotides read TGTGCCAGCAGCGACGGCGGGGGGGCCCGCAATGAGCAGTTCTTC.